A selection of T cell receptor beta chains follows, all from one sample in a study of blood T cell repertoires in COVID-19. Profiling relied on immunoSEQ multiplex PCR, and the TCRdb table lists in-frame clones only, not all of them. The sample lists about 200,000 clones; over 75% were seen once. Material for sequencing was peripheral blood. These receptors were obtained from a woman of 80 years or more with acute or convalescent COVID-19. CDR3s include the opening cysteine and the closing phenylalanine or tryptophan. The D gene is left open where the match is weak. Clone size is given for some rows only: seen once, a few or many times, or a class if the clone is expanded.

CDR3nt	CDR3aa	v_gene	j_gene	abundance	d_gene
TGTGCCAGCAGCAGAACTGGAAACACCATATATTTT	CASSRTGNTIYF	TRBV6-5	TRBJ1-3	.	.
TGTGCCACCAGCAGAGATTCTGGCCCCTACGAGCAGTACTTC	CATSRDSGPYEQYF	TRBV15	TRBJ2-7	.	.
TGTGCCAGCAGTGAAGCGTGGACTAGCGGGGGGCGCATCAATGAGCAGTTCTTC	CASSEAWTSGGRINEQFF	TRBV6-1	TRBJ2-1	.	TRBD2
TGTGCCAGCGCCCCAATCCTGGGGGGGGCTAATGGCTACACCTTC	CASAPILGGANGYTF	TRBV7-2	TRBJ1-2	.	.
TGTGCCAGCAGTGAAGGGAACAACAGGAGGGCAGATACGCAGTATTTT	CASSEGNNRRADTQYF	TRBV6-1	TRBJ2-3	.	.
TGTGCCAGCAGCAACCAGGGTCCAAGGACCCAGTACTTC	CASSNQGPRTQYF	TRBV28	TRBJ2-5	.	.
TGTGCCAGCAGCTTATCCGGGACAGGCAATCAGCCCCAGCATTTT	CASSLSGTGNQPQHF	TRBV7-9	TRBJ1-5	.	TRBD1
TGTGCCAGCAGCTTAGCGGGAGGCCCCTACGAGCAGTACTTC	CASSLAGGPYEQYF	TRBV7-2	TRBJ2-7	few	.
TGTGCCAGCAGCTTCGACAGTTACGCCAAAAACATTCAGTACTTC	CASSFDSYAKNIQYF	TRBV6-5	TRBJ2-4	few	.
TGTGCCAGCAGCAGTACACACTCTGGGGCCAACGTCCTGACTTTC	CASSSTHSGANVLTF	TRBV6-5	TRBJ2-6	.	.
TGTGCCAGCAGCTCAATCCCAGGGGGGCAAAGAGAGCAGTTCTTC	CASSSIPGGQREQFF	TRBV7-6	TRBJ2-1	.	.